The present TCR beta chain was sequenced within a study of post-analysis software for immune sequencing data. Tagging with unique molecular identifiers was a feature of the TCR beta cDNA libraries. The T cell input of about 1 to 10 million gave approximately 460,000 cDNA molecules. TCRdb re-derived calls from the PCR reads in MiXCR, one entry per CDR3 protein. The sample holds roughly 150,000 distinct CDR3 sequences; under 40% are singletons and the top ten take under 30%. The germline V gene encodes CDR1 ENHRY and CDR2 SYGVKD. The V and J ends lost 5 bases and 10 bases, in that order; junction bases with no gene match: 7. The CDR3 contains 14 residues.

The TCR was taken from a girl aged 5-17 years with multiple sclerosis. The V gene is TRBV10-3, the J gene TRBJ2-1; TRBD2 agrees at 11 bases. The specimen was blood, collected after autologous hematopoietic stem cell transplantation. CDR3 sequence (DNA): TGTGCCATCAGTACACTAGCGGGAGAAAGCGAGCAGTTCTTC. Protein sequence: CAISTLAGESEQFF.